These 17 T cell receptor beta chains share one sample of origin, sequenced in a study of T-cell reconstitution after alpha-beta-depleted transplantation in children. It was with unique molecular identifiers that the TCRbeta library was prepared. TCRdb processed the PCR reads anew with MiXCR; each CDR3 protein has one entry. The sample has 420,000 or so distinct CDR3 sequences, roughly 10% seen once. This sample comprised PBMCs from the stem cell graft donor, obtained from the stem cell graft. The receptor source for this set is a human donor who donated a stem cell graft to a child with acute myeloid leukemia.

There are a few counts of this clonotype. CDR3 in DNA: TGTGCCAGCAGCGCCTCAGGGGCGGGCACTGAAGCTTTCTTT. This sequence encodes CASSASGAGTEAFF. The V and J genes are TRBV11-2 and TRBJ1-1; TRBD1 might be the D (6 bases). V was pared by 5 bases and J by 4 bases, with 14 bases between. The CDR3 has 14 amino acids. Germline V lookup: CDR1 SGHAT, CDR2 FQNNGV.

CDR3 protein: CASSLNTGTGGPNANTGELFF. CDR3 nucleotide sequence: TGCGCCAGCAGCTTAAACACCGGGACAGGGGGACCTAACGCGAACACCGGGGAGCTGTTTTTT. The chain couples TRBV5-1 to TRBJ2-2, with 11 nucleotides matching TRBD1. V gave up 2 bases and J gave up 0 bases; unmatched junction bases: 15. The germline CDR1 and CDR2 sequences are SGHRS and YFSETQ. The CDR3 is made up of 21 amino acids.

This clonotype was detected a few times. V and J are TRBV6-5 and TRBJ2-7; D ambiguous. This CDR3 contains 15 residues. The ends were cut back, 4 bases at V and 2 bases at J, with 15 bases in the middle. The germline CDR1 and CDR2 sequences are MNHEY and SVGAGI. The CDR3 region is CASSSFMTVTYEQYF. The DNA for the CDR3 is TGTGCCAGCAGTTCCTTTATGACGGTGACCTACGAGCAGTACTTC.

This clonotype came up a few times. CDR3 residues: CASSSTGARVTQYF. CDR3 sequence (DNA): TGTGCCAGCAGTTCCACAGGGGCGAGGGTCACGCAGTATTTT. The chain carries TRBV12-3 or TRBV12-4 and TRBJ2-3; 7 bases line up with TRBD1. Germline trimming cut 4 bases from V and 9 bases from J; bases unmatched to any gene: 10. This CDR3 comprises 14 residues.

This clonotype was counted only a few times. The V and J genes are TRBV12-3 or TRBV12-4 and TRBJ1-5; maybe TRBD1 (5 bases). Trimming pared 8 bases from V and 7 bases from J, leaving 9 bases between. This CDR3 comprises 11 residues. CDR3 DNA sequence: TGTGCCAGCGGGGGGGGGCAGCCCCAGCATTTT. Translation: CASGGGQPQHF.

The sample holds a few counts of this clonotype. The chain couples TRBV20-1 to TRBJ2-3, with 11 bases lining up with TRBD2. V was pared by 2 bases and J by 6 bases, with 13 bases of the junction left unmatched. The germline gives CDR1 DFQATT, CDR2 SNEGSKA (reference sequence). There are 17 residues in the CDR3. CDR3 nucleotides: TGCAGTGCTAGAAACCTCCCTCTAGCGGGAGGATACGATACGCAGTATTTT. Its translation: CSARNLPLAGGYDTQYF.

This clonotype was detected only a few times. The chain couples TRBV20-1 to TRBJ2-2; D is tentatively TRBD1 or TRBD2 (5 bases each). CDR3 size: 13 residues. Per germline, CDR1 DFQATT and CDR2 SNEGSKA (reference sequence). V was clipped by 1 base and J by 5 bases, with 8 bases between them. Here the CDR3 reads CSARAGRTGELFF. The DNA for the CDR3 is TGCAGTGCTAGAGCGGGGCGGACCGGGGAGCTGTTTTTT.

This clonotype was picked up a small number of times. The V and J genes are TRBV6-1 and TRBJ2-1, with D tentatively TRBD1 (6 bases). The CDR3 is 13 amino acids. The germline V gene encodes CDR1 MNHNS and CDR2 SASEGT. Trimming took off 4 bases at V and 5 bases at J, with 9 bases between the two ends. In DNA form, the CDR3 reads TGTGCCAGCAGTGGGCAGGGGAACAATGAGCAGTTCTTC. Its translation is CASSGQGNNEQFF.

In its sample, this clonotype was seen a few times. The chain is built from TRBV20-1 and TRBJ2-5; the match to TRBD2 covers 7 bases. Losses at the gene ends were 5 bases for V and 4 bases for J; bases not matched to a gene: 10. The germline gives CDR1 DFQATT, CDR2 SNEGSKA (reference sequence). CDR3 size: 14 residues. The CDR3 loop reads CSAGSAGRAETQYF. CDR3 in DNA: TGCAGTGCTGGGTCTGCGGGGAGGGCAGAGACCCAGTACTTC.

In its sample, this clonotype was seen a few times. This sequence joins TRBV9 and TRBJ2-5, with 10 bases fitting TRBD1. Germline-derived CDR1 and CDR2 are SGDLS and YYNGEE. V dropped 3 bases and J dropped 5; count of bases not matched to a gene: 7. The CDR3 loop spans 15 amino acids. The CDR3 DNA reads as TGTGCCAGCAGCGCCTCGACAGGGGGCGCGGAGACCCAGTACTTC. Its protein is CASSASTGGAETQYF.

This clonotype was counted many times. V usage is TRBV12-3 or TRBV12-4 and J usage is TRBJ2-2; D remains unclear. This CDR3 comprises 11 residues. V shed 6 bases and J shed 5 bases, with 4 bases lying between them. The CDR3 here is CASRGTGELFF. In DNA, the CDR3 is TGTGCCAGCAGGGGGACCGGGGAGCTGTTTTTT.

The gene calls are TRBV20-1 and TRBJ2-1; 7 nucleotides align to TRBD1. Germline CDR1 DFQATT, CDR2 SNEGSKA (reference sequence). Losses at the gene ends were 1 base for V and 0 bases for J; bases not matched to a gene: 3. The length of the CDR3 is 15 residues. The CDR3, as DNA: TGCAGTGCTAGAGTGGGGACAGACTCCTACAATGAGCAGTTCTTC. Amino acids: CSARVGTDSYNEQFF.

This clonotype was counted only a few times. This chain links TRBV11-2 with TRBJ2-6; a possible D gene is TRBD2 (7 bases). The CDR3 sequence is 19 residues long. CDR1 and CDR2 from the germline V gene are SGHAT and FQNNGV. V was trimmed by 2 bases and J by 2 bases, leaving 19 bases between them. Here the CDR3 DNA reads TGTGCCAGCAGCTTACCCGAGATAAAAGGGGGGGCTGGGGCCAACGTCCTGACTTTC. Its protein is CASSLPEIKGGAGANVLTF.

The table lists this clonotype with a few counts. The chain recombines TRBV27 with TRBJ2-1; 10 bases align to TRBD2. This CDR3 contains 16 residues. In germline, CDR1 is MNHEY, CDR2 SMNVEV (reference sequence). V lost 8 bases and J lost 4; bases outside the gene matches: 11. In nucleotides, the CDR3 is TGTGCCAGCCGATCCGGACTAGCGGCTGGATACAATGAGCAGTTCTTC. It yields the protein CASRSGLAAGYNEQFF.

The rearrangement joins TRBV12-3 or TRBV12-4 to TRBJ1-1, with D perhaps TRBD1 (6 bases). The CDR3 loop spans 15 amino acids. Trimming shortened V by 6 bases and J by 3 bases, and 17 bases separated the two germline ends. The CDR3 DNA reads TGTGCCAGCAGGGCCCAGGGGAGTGAAGACACTGAAGCTTTCTTT. Amino acids: CASRAQGSEDTEAFF.

This clonotype showed up many times. The chain employs TRBV9 and TRBJ2-5; D is undetermined. CDR3 length: 16 residues. V lost 3 bases and J 2 bases, leaving 17 bases between the germline ends. Germline V gives CDR1 SGDLS, CDR2 YYNGEE. The CDR3 region has the DNA TGTGCCAGCAGCGACCCCCTAGGAACCCCACAAGAGACCCAGTACTTC. Amino acid sequence: CASSDPLGTPQETQYF.

The chain is built from TRBV7-2 and TRBJ2-1, with D possibly being TRBD2 (6 bases). The germline V and J ends were trimmed by 5 bases and 5 bases, with 19 bases remaining between them. In germline, CDR1 is SGHTA, CDR2 FQGNSA. The CDR3 runs 16 residues. This CDR3 reads CASSLRTTGHNNEQFF. The CDR3 DNA reads as TGTGCCAGCAGCCTCAGGACTACCGGGCACAACAATGAGCAGTTCTTC.